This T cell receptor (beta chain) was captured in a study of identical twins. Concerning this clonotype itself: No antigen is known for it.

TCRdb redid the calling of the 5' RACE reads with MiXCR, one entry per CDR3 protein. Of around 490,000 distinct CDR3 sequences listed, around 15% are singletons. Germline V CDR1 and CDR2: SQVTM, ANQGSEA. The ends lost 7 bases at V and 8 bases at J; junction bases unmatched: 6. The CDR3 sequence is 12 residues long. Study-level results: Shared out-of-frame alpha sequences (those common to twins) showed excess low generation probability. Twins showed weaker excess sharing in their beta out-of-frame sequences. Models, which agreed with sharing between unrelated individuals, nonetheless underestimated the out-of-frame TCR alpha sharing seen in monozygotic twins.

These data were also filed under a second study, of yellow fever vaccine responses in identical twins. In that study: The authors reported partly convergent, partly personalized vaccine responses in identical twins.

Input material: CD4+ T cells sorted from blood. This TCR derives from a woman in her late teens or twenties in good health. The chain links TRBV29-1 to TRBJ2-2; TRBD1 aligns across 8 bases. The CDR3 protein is CSAGTGVGELFF. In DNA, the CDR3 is TGCAGCGCCGGGACAGGAGTTGGGGAGCTGTTTTTT.